The 15 T cell receptor beta chains below all came from one sample that was sequenced in a study of OX40 agonist ivuxolimab in advanced cancers. Some clones are missing from TCRdb's copy, which holds only in-frame ones; the method was immunoSEQ multiplex PCR. The profile covers around 55,000 clones, with about 89% appearing a single time and around an eighth taken by the ten largest. The sample in question was CD4+ or CD8+ T cells sorted from blood, obtained in a trial of the OX40 agonist ivuxolimab. Source of these receptors: an adult with an advanced solid tumor such as melanoma, head and neck, liver or kidney cancer.

Points on this clone: Other nucleotide sequences in the sample specify the same CDR3. The chain is built from TRBV5-6 and TRBJ1-1; no clear D gene. Germline values: CDR1 SGHDT, CDR2 YYEEEE. The CDR3 length is 13 residues. The ends were cut back, 0 bases at V and 5 bases at J, with 8 bases in the middle. This CDR3 is CASSLGGRTEAFF. For the CDR3, the DNA is TGTGCCAGCAGCTTGGGAGGGAGAACTGAAGCTTTCTTT.

The J gene is TRBJ1-1, the V gene TRBV11-2; D unresolved. Germline CDR1 and CDR2: SGHAT and FQNNGV. The CDR3 is made up of 13 amino acids. Trimming pared 5 bases from V and 1 base from J, leaving 8 bases between. The CDR3 DNA reads as TGTGCCAGCAGCCCCCCCCGGAACACTGAAGCTTTCTTT. Translated, it gives CASSPPRNTEAFF.

The genes are TRBV21-1 and TRBJ1-3; the table's D call, TRBD1, was not checked against the DNA. TRBV21-1 is a pseudogene locus. This CDR3 has 16 residues. CDR3 sequence: CASSKEFRGSGNTIYF. CDR3 sequence (DNA): TGTGCCAGCAGCAAAGAATTCAGGGGATCTGGAAACACCATATATTTT.

The V and J genes are TRBV4-1 and TRBJ2-1; D call uncertain. Germline lookup yields CDR1 MGHRA and CDR2 YSYEKL. With 4 bases removed from V and 10 bases from J, the gap between germline ends came to 8 bases. The CDR3 length is 11 residues. The CDR3 sequence is CASSLGWEQFF. In DNA form, the CDR3 reads TGCGCCAGCAGCCTCGGCTGGGAGCAGTTCTTC.

V usage is TRBV29-1 and J usage is TRBJ2-1; D is undetermined. Trimming shortened V by 6 bases and J by 7 bases, and 10 bases separated the two germline ends. The CDR3 is 11 residues long. Germline V gene data show CDR1 as SQVTM and CDR2 as ANQGSEA. The CDR3 coding sequence is TGCAGCGTCCACAGTACGAATGAGCAGTTCTTC. This sequence encodes CSVHSTNEQFF.

This clone is termed medium-sized. CDR3 sequence (DNA): TGTGCCAGTAGTCCAGGAGGGACTTTCGGAAGGGCCGGGGAGCTGTTTTTT. As protein: CASSPGGTFGRAGELFF. This chain connects TRBV19 to TRBJ2-2, with D possibly matching TRBD2 (6 bases). The CDR3 length is 17 residues. V lost 5 bases and J 6 bases, leaving 22 bases between the germline ends. Per the germline V gene, CDR1 is LNHDA and CDR2 is SQIVND (reference sequence).

J is TRBJ2-5 and V is TRBV27; D not certain. The V end lost 3 bases, the J end lost 2 bases, and 1 base lay between the germline ends. Looked up from germline, CDR1 is MNHEY and CDR2 is SMNVEV (reference sequence). The CDR3 contains 11 residues. The CDR3: CASSLQETQYF. CDR3 DNA sequence: TGTGCCAGCAGTTTGCAAGAGACCCAGTACTTC.

The V gene is TRBV5-1, the J gene TRBJ2-7; a possible D gene is TRBD1 (7 bases). The CDR3 runs to 15 residues. V was trimmed by 4 bases and J by 2 bases, leaving 16 bases between them. Germline lookup yields CDR1 SGHRS and CDR2 YFSETQ. The chain's CDR3 is CASSPAGGQTYEQYV. The DNA of the CDR3 is TGCGCCAGCAGCCCGGCCGGGGGACAGACCTACGAGCAGTACGTC.

The sample holds a few counts of this clone. This chain connects TRBV19 to TRBJ1-1, with a weak D call TRBD1 (5 bases). CDR3 size: 14 residues. Trimming shortened V by 5 bases and J by 4 bases, and 14 bases separated the two germline ends. Germline V gives CDR1 LNHDA, CDR2 SQIVND (reference sequence). Here the CDR3 DNA reads TGTGCCAGTAGTTCTTGGACCGGGGGCACTGAAGCTTTCTTT. Encoded protein: CASSSWTGGTEAFF.

V usage is TRBV6-5 and J usage is TRBJ2-3; 10 bases are a match to TRBD2. This CDR3 comprises 15 residues. V trimming: 5 bases; J trimming: 4 bases; junction bases outside the gene matches: 6. The germline V gene has CDR1 MNHEY and CDR2 SVGAGI. CDR3 bases: TGTGCCAGCAGTCAGCCGGGACTAGCGCCAGATACGCAGTATTTT. The encoded protein is CASSQPGLAPDTQYF.

The rearrangement links TRBV7-8 to TRBJ2-1; D is unresolved. The V end lost 1 base, the J end lost 4 bases, and 14 bases lay between the germline ends. The CDR3 has 16 amino acids. Looked up from germline, CDR1 is SGHVS and CDR2 is FQNEAQ. CDR3 region: CASSLVPWGTYNEQFF. In DNA, the CDR3 is TGTGCCAGCAGCTTAGTGCCTTGGGGTACGTACAATGAGCAGTTCTTC.

The gene calls are TRBV19 and TRBJ2-1, with D tentatively TRBD2 (5 bases). Germline CDR1 is LNHDA and CDR2 is SQIVND (reference sequence). V lost 1 base, J lost 7 bases, and 11 bases lay in between. CDR3 length: 14 residues. The CDR3 DNA is TGTGCCAGTAGTATAGGGATCGGGGTAAATGAGCAGTTCTTC. Translated, it gives CASSIGIGVNEQFF. Supplemented by reference TRBV19 and TRBJ2-1, the full variable domain reads DGGITQSPKYLFRKEGQNVTLSCEQNLNHDAMYWYRQDPGQGLRLIYYSQIVNDFQKGDIAEGYSVSREKKESFPLTVTSAQKNPTAFYLCASSIGIGVNEQFFGPGTRLTVL.

The genes are TRBV2 and TRBJ2-2; D remains ambiguous. Trimming stripped 10 bases from V and 4 bases from J, with 13 bases between. The CDR3 sequence is 13 residues long. CDR1 and CDR2 from the germline V gene are SNHLY and FYNNEI. CDR3 residues: CATEPGSTGELFF. CDR3 DNA sequence: TGTGCCACCGAGCCGGGCTCCACCGGGGAGCTGTTTTTT.

The count of this clone is one. The rearrangement links TRBV19 to TRBJ2-1, with D maybe TRBD2 (5 bases). Trimming removed 3 bases from V and 9 bases from J, with 18 bases in between. Germline loops: CDR1 LNHDA, CDR2 SQIVND (reference sequence). The CDR3 extends over 15 amino acids. The CDR3, as DNA: TGTGCCAGTAGTATGGGCCTCGGAGGCTTATCTGAGCAGTTCTTC. Its protein is CASSMGLGGLSEQFF.

On this clone: Other DNA sequences in the same sample also yield this CDR3. This chain uses TRBV4-2 with TRBJ1-1, with D unresolved. V was pared by 4 bases and J by 7 bases, with 7 bases between. The CDR3 length is 11 residues. CDR1 is LGHNA and CDR2 is YNFKEQ in the germline V gene. CDR3 loop: CASSPGVEAFF. The DNA for the CDR3 is TGTGCCAGCAGCCCAGGAGTTGAAGCTTTCTTT.